Detailed here is one T cell receptor beta chain. The data are from a study of cytomegalovirus exposure and HLA in healthy donors. Germline lookup yields CDR1 PRHDT and CDR2 FYEKMQ (reference sequence). This CDR3 spans 16 amino acids. J lost 3 bases, V lost 5 bases, and 4 bases had no gene match. Vbeta (60) and Jbeta (13) primers were used in the PCR. Sequencing used immunoSEQ multiplex PCR; TCRdb keeps in-frame clones, though not all of them. The sample includes some 150,000 clones, 70% to 80% seen only once; the top ten take approximately 4%. Healthy bone marrow donors formed the donor group. This chain joins TRBV13 and TRBJ2-3, with TRBD2 matching 14 bases. Sequenced input: PBMCs. The sequence was obtained from a woman in her thirties or forties in good health and CMV-seronegative. The CDR3: CASSRTSGGRTDTQYF. The CDR3, as DNA: TGTGCCAGCAGCCGGACTAGCGGGGGGAGAACAGATACGCAGTATTTT.